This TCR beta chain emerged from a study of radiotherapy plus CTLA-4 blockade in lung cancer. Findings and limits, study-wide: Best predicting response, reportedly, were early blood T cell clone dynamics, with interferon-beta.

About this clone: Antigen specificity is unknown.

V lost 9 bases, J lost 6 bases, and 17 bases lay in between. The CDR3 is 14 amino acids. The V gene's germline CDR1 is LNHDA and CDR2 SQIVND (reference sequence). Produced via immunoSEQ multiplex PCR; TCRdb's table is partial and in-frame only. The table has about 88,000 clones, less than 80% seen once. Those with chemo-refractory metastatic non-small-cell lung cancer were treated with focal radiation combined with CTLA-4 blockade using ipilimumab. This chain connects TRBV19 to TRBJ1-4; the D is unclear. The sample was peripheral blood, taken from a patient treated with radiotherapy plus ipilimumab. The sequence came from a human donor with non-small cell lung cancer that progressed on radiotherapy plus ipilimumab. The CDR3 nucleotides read TGTGCCAGCTTAGGTGACCCCCCCGATGAAAAACTGTTTTTT. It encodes CASLGDPPDEKLFF.